One sample yielded the 16 T cell receptor beta chains listed below, sequenced in a study of cytomegalovirus exposure and HLA in healthy donors. PCR amplification relied on 60 Vbeta primers (plus 13 Jbeta primers). Only in-frame clones appear in the TCRdb table, and some are missing; sequencing was by immunoSEQ multiplex PCR. The repertoire has some 140,000 clones, around 74% of them found once; the top ten carry 2.5% to 3%. The specimen sequenced was PBMCs. The receptors stem from a man aged 18 to 30 in good health and CMV-seronegative.

The rearrangement links TRBV19 to TRBJ1-1; D gene unclear. V was cut by 7 bases and J by 4 bases, with 16 bases left in between. This CDR3 comprises 14 residues. From germline, CDR1 is LNHDA and CDR2 SQIVND (reference sequence). The CDR3 spells CASIQRAGSTEAFF. In DNA, the CDR3 is TGTGCCAGTATACAGCGGGCGGGAAGCACTGAAGCTTTCTTT.

This clone was counted only a few times. V gene TRBV5-4 combines with J gene TRBJ2-5; the D gene is possibly TRBD1 (6 bases). The CDR3 contains 14 residues. Germline V CDR1 and CDR2: SGHNT, YYREEE (reference sequence). Trimming stripped 0 bases from V and 4 bases from J, with 10 bases between. The CDR3 DNA reads TGTGCCAGCAGCTTGGGTCTAGGGGGAGAGACCCAGTACTTC. Its protein is CASSLGLGGETQYF.

V usage is TRBV7-9 and J usage is TRBJ1-2; 7 bases line up with TRBD1. Trimming cost V 4 bases and J 12 bases; bases outside gene matches: 17. The CDR3 has 15 residues. Germline lookup yields CDR1 SEHNR and CDR2 FQNEAQ (reference sequence). The CDR3 loop reads CASSSSSAGGLGHTF. The CDR3 DNA follows: TGTGCCAGCAGCTCATCGAGCGCAGGGGGTTTAGGCCACACCTTC.

The chain joins TRBV2 to TRBJ1-6; a possible D gene is TRBD1 (5 bases). Per germline, CDR1 SNHLY and CDR2 FYNNEI. The CDR3 has 12 residues. V was clipped by 4 bases and J by 7 bases, with 5 bases between them. The CDR3 spells CASSAGNSPLHF. Written as DNA, the CDR3 is TGTGCCAGCAGTGCAGGGAATTCACCCCTCCACTTT.

The V and J genes are TRBV4-2 and TRBJ1-1; TRBD1 matches 11 bases. Germline assignment: CDR1 LGHNA and CDR2 YNFKEQ. V lost 4 bases to trimming and J lost 4 bases; unmatched junction nucleotides: 5. The CDR3 runs to 15 residues. CDR3 residues: CASSPSGTGGTEAFF. The CDR3 DNA reads as TGTGCCAGCAGCCCCTCCGGGACAGGGGGCACTGAAGCTTTCTTT.

The gene calls are TRBV15 and TRBJ1-5; D may be TRBD1 (6 bases). The CDR3 length is 15 residues. Germline V gene lookup returns CDR1 LNHNV and CDR2 YYDKDF (reference sequence). V dropped 0 bases and J dropped 7 bases, with 13 bases sitting between them. The CDR3 DNA is TGTGCCACCAGCAGAGATTGGGCGGGGGGCCAGCCCCAGCATTTT. Translating gives CATSRDWAGGQPQHF.

This clone appeared once. The gene calls are TRBV5-1 and TRBJ2-7; 10 bases map to TRBD2. The CDR3 covers 15 residues. Germline loops: CDR1 SGHRS, CDR2 YFSETQ. The ends lost 4 bases at V and 0 bases at J; junction bases unmatched: 4. The CDR3 loop is CASSLAGASSYEQYF. As DNA, the CDR3 is TGCGCCAGCAGCCTAGCGGGGGCGAGCTCCTACGAGCAGTACTTC.

The chain combines TRBV10-1 with TRBJ1-5, with TRBD1 matching over 9 bases. The CDR3 consists of 16 residues. After removal of 10 bases from V and 1 base from J, the junction contained 11 bases not matched to a gene. Germline V lookup: CDR1 WNHNN, CDR2 SYGVQD (reference sequence). The CDR3 DNA reads as TGCGCCACCTTGCCCTGGACAGGGGAGAGCAATCAGCCCCAGCATTTT. It yields the protein CATLPWTGESNQPQHF.

This chain links TRBV7-2 with TRBJ2-5, with 13 bases that match TRBD2. V shed 5 bases, J shed 5 bases, and the junction held 11 bases outside the gene matches. Germline loops: CDR1 SGHTA, CDR2 FQGNSA. The CDR3 runs 17 residues. The CDR3 bases are TGTGCCAGCAGCCCAGCCGCAACTAGCGGGGGGGCCGAGACCCAGTACTTC. Residues: CASSPAATSGGAETQYF.

This clone was detected only a few times. The gene calls are TRBV7-2 and TRBJ1-1; 7 bases are shared with TRBD1. Germline CDR1 SGHTA, CDR2 FQGNSA. Losses at the gene ends were 3 bases for V and 1 base for J; bases not matched to a gene: 5. The CDR3 has 15 residues. The CDR3 nucleotides read TGTGCCAGCAGCTTTTTAGGGGGCAGGAACACTGAAGCTTTCTTT. This encodes CASSFLGGRNTEAFF.

The chain employs TRBV19 and TRBJ2-7; 7 bases match TRBD2. Unmatched junction bases numbered 6, after V lost 4 bases and J lost 0 bases. Germline V lookup: CDR1 LNHDA, CDR2 SQIVND (reference sequence). This CDR3 comprises 15 residues. CDR3 protein: CASSKVAGVSYEQYF. CDR3 DNA: TGTGCCAGTAGTAAGGTGGCGGGGGTCTCCTACGAGCAGTACTTC.

The chain combines TRBV9 with TRBJ1-2, with D uncertain. The CDR3 spans 15 residues. V was clipped by 0 bases and J by 0 bases, with 9 bases between them. Germline-derived CDR1 and CDR2 are SGDLS and YYNGEE. The CDR3 reads CASSVGSLANYGYTF. The CDR3 DNA is TGTGCCAGCAGCGTAGGTTCCCTAGCTAACTATGGCTACACCTTC.

The rearrangement uses TRBV7-2 and TRBJ1-1; TRBD1 matches at 8 bases. Unmatched junction bases numbered 3, after V lost 2 bases and J lost 7 bases. The CDR3 totals 13 residues. Germline V gene data show CDR1 as SGHTA and CDR2 as FQGNSA. The CDR3 DNA follows: TGTGCCAGCAGCTTACCCGGGACAGGTGAAGCTTTCTTT. Amino acid sequence: CASSLPGTGEAFF.

This clone was detected once. This sequence joins TRBV28 and TRBJ2-2; possibly TRBD2 for D (7 bases). Germline lookup yields CDR1 MDHEN and CDR2 SYDVKM. The CDR3 totals 15 residues. V was cut by 8 bases and J by 1 base, with 14 bases left in between. CDR3 protein: CASGGGTVNTGELFF. The CDR3 region has the DNA TGTGCCAGCGGGGGGGGCACCGTGAACACCGGGGAGCTGTTTTTT.

The chain combines TRBV9 with TRBJ1-2; D possibly corresponds to TRBD1 (5 bases). Germline V gives CDR1 SGDLS, CDR2 YYNGEE. V lost 4 bases to trimming and J lost 5 bases, with 12 bases between them. The CDR3 spans 13 residues. CDR3 bases: TGTGCCAGCAGCTCCGCGGGGGGGTATGGCTACACCTTC. Its protein is CASSSAGGYGYTF.

The V and J genes are TRBV9 and TRBJ2-2; TRBD1 agrees at 9 bases. This CDR3 has 16 residues. Per the germline V gene, CDR1 is SGDLS and CDR2 is YYNGEE. J lost 2 bases, V lost 3 bases, and 5 bases had no gene match. The chain's CDR3 is CASSGPGQGNTGELFF. For the CDR3, the DNA is TGTGCCAGCAGCGGACCGGGACAGGGTAACACCGGGGAGCTGTTTTTT.